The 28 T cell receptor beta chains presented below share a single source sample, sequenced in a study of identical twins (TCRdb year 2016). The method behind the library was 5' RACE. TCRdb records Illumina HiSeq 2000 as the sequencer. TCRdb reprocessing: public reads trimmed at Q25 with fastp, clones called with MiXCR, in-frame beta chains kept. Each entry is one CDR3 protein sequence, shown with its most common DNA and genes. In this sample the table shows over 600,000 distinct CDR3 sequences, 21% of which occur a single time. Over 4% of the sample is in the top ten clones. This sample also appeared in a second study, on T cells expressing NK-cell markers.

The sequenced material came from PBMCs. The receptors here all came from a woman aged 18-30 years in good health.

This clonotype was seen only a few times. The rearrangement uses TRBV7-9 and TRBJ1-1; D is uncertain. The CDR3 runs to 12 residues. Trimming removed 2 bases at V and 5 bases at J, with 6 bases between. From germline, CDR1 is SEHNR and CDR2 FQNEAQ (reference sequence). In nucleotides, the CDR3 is TGTGCCAGCAGCTTAATGGTAACTGAAGCTTTCTTT. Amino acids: CASSLMVTEAFF.

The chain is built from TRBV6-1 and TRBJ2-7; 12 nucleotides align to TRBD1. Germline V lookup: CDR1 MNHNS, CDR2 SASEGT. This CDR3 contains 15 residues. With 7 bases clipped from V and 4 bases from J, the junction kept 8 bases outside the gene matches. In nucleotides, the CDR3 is TGTGCCAGCAAATCGGGGACAGGGGGCAGTTACGAGCAGTACTTC. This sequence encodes CASKSGTGGSYEQYF.

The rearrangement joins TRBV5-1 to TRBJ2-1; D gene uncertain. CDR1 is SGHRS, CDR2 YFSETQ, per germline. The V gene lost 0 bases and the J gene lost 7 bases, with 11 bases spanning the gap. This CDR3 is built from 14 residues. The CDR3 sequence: CASSLEPGRNEQFF. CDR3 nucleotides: TGCGCCAGCAGCTTGGAACCCGGAAGGAATGAGCAGTTCTTC.

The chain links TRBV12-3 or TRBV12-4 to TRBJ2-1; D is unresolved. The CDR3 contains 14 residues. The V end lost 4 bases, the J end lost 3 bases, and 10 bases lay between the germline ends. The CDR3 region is CASSWHDGYNEQFF. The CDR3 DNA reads TGTGCCAGCAGTTGGCATGATGGCTACAATGAGCAGTTCTTC.

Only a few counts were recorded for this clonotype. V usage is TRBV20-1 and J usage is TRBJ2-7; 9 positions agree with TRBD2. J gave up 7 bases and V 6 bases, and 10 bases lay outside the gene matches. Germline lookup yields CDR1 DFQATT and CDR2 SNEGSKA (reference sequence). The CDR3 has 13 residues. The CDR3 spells CSASIAGAKEQYF. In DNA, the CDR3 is TGCAGTGCGTCCATAGCGGGGGCAAAGGAGCAGTACTTC.

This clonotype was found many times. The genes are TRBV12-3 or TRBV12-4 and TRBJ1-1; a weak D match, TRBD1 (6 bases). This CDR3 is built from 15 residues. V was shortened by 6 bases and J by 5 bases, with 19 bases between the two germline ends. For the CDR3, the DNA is TGTGCCAGCAGGACAAACAGGGACCGGAAAACTGAAGCTTTCTTT. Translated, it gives CASRTNRDRKTEAFF.

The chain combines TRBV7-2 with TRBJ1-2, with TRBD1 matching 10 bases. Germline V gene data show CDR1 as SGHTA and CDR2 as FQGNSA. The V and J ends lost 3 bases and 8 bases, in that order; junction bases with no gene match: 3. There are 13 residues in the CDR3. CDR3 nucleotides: TGTGCCAGCAGCTTCGACAGGGGGCAGGGCTACACCTTC. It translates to CASSFDRGQGYTF.

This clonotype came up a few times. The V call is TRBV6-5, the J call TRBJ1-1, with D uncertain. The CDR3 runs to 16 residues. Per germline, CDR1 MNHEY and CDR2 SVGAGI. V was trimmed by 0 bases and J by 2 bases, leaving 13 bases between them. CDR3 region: CASSYSNRWVNTEAFF. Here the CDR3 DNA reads TGTGCCAGCAGTTACTCGAATCGTTGGGTAAACACTGAAGCTTTCTTT.

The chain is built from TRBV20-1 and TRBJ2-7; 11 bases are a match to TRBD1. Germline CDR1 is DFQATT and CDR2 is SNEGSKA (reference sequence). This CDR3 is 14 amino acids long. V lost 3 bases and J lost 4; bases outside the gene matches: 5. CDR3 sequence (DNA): TGCAGTGCTAGTAAAGGGACAGGGGGTTACGAGCAGTACTTC. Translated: CSASKGTGGYEQYF.

The CDR3 nucleotides are TGCAGTGCTACGAGGGAGACCCAGTACTTC. Its protein is CSATRETQYF. The chain uses TRBV20-1 and TRBJ2-5, with D unresolved. CDR1 DFQATT and CDR2 SNEGSKA come from the germline V gene (reference sequence). Between the trimmed V and J ends, which lost 4 bases and 5 bases, there was a span of 5 bases. The CDR3 has 10 amino acids.

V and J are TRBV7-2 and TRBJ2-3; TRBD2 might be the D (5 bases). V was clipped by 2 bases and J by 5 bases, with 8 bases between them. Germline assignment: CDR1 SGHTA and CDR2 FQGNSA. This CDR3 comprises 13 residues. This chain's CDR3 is CASSLFREDTQYF. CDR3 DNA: TGTGCCAGCAGCTTATTTCGGGAAGATACGCAGTATTTT.

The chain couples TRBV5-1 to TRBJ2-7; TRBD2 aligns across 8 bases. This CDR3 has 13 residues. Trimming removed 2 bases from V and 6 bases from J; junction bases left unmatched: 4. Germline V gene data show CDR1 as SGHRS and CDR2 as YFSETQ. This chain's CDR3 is CASSLQAGVEQYF. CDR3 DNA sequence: TGCGCCAGCAGCTTACAAGCGGGAGTCGAGCAGTACTTC.

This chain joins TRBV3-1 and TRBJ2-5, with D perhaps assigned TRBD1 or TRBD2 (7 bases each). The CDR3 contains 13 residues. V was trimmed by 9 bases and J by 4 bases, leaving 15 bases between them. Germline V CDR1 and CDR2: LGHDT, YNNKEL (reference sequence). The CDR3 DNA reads TGTGCCAGTGAAATCAGGGGGGGAGAGACCCAGTACTTC. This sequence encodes CASEIRGGETQYF.

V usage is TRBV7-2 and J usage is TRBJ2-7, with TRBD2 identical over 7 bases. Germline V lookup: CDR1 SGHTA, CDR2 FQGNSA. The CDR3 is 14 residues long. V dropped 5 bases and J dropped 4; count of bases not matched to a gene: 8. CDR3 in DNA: TGTGCCAGCAGCCACGGACGAGCGGGGTACGAGCAGTACTTC. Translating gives CASSHGRAGYEQYF.

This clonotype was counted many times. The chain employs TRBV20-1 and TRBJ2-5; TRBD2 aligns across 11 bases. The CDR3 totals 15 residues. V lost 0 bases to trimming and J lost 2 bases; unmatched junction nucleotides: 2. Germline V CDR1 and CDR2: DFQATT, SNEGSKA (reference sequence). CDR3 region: CSARDGTSGQETQYF. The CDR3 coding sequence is TGCAGTGCTAGAGATGGGACTAGCGGACAAGAGACCCAGTACTTC.

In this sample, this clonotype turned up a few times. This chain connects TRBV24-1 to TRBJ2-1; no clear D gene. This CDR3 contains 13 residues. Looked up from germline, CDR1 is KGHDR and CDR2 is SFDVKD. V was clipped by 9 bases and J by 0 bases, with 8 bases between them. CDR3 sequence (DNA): TGTGCCACCGAGTCGAGCTCCTACAATGAGCAGTTCTTC. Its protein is CATESSSYNEQFF.

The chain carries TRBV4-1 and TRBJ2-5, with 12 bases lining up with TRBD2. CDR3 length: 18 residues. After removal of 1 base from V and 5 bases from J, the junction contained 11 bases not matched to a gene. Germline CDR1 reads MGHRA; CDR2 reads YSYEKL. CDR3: CASSQALAGGGMGETQYF. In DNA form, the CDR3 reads TGCGCCAGCAGCCAAGCTCTAGCGGGAGGGGGAATGGGGGAGACCCAGTACTTC.

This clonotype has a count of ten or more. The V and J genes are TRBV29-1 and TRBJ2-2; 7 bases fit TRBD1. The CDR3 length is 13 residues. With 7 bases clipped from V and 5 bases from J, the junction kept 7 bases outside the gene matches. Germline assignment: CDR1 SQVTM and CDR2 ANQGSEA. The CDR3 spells CSAGTALTGELFF. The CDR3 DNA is TGCAGCGCCGGGACAGCTCTAACCGGGGAGCTGTTTTTT.

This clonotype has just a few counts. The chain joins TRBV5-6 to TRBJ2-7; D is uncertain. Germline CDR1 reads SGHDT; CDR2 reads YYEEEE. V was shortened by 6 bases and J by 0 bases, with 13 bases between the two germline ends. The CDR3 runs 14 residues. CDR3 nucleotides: TGTGCCAGCACCACGGATCTGCTCTCCTACGAGCAGTACTTC. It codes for CASTTDLLSYEQYF.

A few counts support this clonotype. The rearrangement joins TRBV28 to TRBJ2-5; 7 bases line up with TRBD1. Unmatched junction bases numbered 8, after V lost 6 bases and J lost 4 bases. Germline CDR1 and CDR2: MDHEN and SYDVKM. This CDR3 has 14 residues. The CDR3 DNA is TGTGCCAGCAGACTCCTAGACAGGGCAGAGACCCAGTACTTC. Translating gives CASRLLDRAETQYF.

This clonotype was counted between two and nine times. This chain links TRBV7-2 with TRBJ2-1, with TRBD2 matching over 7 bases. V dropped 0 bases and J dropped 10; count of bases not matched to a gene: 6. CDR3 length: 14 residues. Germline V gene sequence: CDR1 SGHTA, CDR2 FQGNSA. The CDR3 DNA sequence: TGTGCCAGCAGCTTAGCTACTAGCGTATCCGAGCAGTTCTTC. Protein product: CASSLATSVSEQFF.

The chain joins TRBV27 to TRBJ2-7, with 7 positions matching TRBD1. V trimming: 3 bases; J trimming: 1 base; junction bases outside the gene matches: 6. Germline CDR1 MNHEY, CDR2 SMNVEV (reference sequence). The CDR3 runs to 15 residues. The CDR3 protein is CASSLGPGQSYEQYF. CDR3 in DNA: TGTGCCAGCAGTTTGGGGCCGGGACAGTCCTACGAGCAGTACTTC.

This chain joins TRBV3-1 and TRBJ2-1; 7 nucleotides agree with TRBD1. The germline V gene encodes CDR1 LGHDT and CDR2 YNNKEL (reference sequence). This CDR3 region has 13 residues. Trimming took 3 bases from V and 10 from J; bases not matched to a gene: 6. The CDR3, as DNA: TGTGCCAGCAGCCATGACACAGGGGACGAGCAGTTCTTC. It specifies CASSHDTGDEQFF.

The CDR3 reads CASSSGDNTGELFF. The CDR3, as DNA: TGTGCCAGCAGTTCCGGGGACAACACCGGGGAGCTGTTTTTT. V is TRBV27 and J is TRBJ2-2, with D perhaps assigned TRBD1 or TRBD2 (5 bases each). Trimming took off 4 bases at V and 2 bases at J, with 8 bases between the two ends. The CDR3 has 14 amino acids. Germline CDR1 is MNHEY and CDR2 is SMNVEV (reference sequence).

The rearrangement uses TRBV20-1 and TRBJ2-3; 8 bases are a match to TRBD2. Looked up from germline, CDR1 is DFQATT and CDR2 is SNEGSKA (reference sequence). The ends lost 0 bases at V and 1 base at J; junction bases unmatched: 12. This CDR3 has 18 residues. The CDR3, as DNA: TGCAGTGCTAGAGATAGTCGGGGGGGGACTCTACGCACAGATACGCAGTATTTT. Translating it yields CSARDSRGGTLRTDTQYF.

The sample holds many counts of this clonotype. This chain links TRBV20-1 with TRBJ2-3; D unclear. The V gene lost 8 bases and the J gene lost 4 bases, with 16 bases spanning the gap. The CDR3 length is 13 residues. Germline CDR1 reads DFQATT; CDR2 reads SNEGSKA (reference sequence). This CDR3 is CSTLAFGADTQYF. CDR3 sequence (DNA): TGCAGTACGCTTGCGTTTGGGGCAGATACGCAGTATTTT.

CDR3 in DNA: TGCGCCAGCAGCCCCCGGAGGCTAGCGGGGGGGCCATCCCCTCCAGATACGCAGTATTTT. Its translation: CASSPRRLAGGPSPPDTQYF. The gene calls are TRBV5-1 and TRBJ2-3, with 12 bases that match TRBD2. There are 20 residues in the CDR3. V lost 4 bases to trimming and J lost 4 bases; unmatched junction nucleotides: 19. The germline V gene has CDR1 SGHRS and CDR2 YFSETQ. Drawing the rest from reference TRBV5-1 and TRBJ2-3, the complete variable domain is KAGVTQTPRYLIKTRGQQVTLSCSPISGHRSVSWYQQTPGQGLQFLFEYFSETQRNKGNFPGRFSGRQFSNSRSEMNVSTLELGDSALYLCASSPRRLAGGPSPPDTQYFGPGTRLTVL.

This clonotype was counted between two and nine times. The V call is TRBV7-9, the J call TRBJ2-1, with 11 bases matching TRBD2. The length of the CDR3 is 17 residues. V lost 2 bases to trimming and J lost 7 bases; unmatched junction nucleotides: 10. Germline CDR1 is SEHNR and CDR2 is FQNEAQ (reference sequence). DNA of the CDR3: TGTGCCAGCAGCTTACCTAGCGGGAGGAAGGTGACGAATGAGCAGTTCTTC. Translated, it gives CASSLPSGRKVTNEQFF.